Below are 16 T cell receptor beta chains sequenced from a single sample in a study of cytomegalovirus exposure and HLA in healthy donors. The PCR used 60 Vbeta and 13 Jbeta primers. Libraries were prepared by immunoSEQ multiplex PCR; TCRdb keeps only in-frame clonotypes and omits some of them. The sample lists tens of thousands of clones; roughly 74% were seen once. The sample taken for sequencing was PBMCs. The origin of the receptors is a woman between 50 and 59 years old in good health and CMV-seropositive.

This chain's CDR3 is CAISSGQGGTGELFF. The CDR3 DNA reads as TGTGCCATCAGCTCGGGACAGGGGGGCACCGGGGAGCTGTTTTTT. V gene TRBV10-3 combines with J gene TRBJ2-2; 11 bases map to TRBD1. Germline V lookup: CDR1 ENHRY, CDR2 SYGVKD. The junction had 4 bases not matched to a gene; V was cut back by 6 bases and J by 4 bases. The CDR3 has 15 residues.

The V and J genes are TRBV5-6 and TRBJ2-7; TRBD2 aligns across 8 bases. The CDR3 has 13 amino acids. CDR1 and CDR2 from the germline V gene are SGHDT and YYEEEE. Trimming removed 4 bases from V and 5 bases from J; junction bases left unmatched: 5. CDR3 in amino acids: CASSPRTSNEQYF. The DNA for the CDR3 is TGTGCCAGCAGCCCCCGGACTAGCAACGAGCAGTACTTC.

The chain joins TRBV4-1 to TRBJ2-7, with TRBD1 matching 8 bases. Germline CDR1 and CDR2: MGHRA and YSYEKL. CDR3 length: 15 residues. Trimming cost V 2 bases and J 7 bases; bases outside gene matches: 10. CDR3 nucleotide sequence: TGCGCCAGCAGCCAATCGACGGGACAGGCCTGGGAGCAGTACTTC. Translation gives CASSQSTGQAWEQYF.

CDR3 in DNA: TGTGCCAGCAGCTTATTGGGCCTAGCGGGGCTCACAGATACGCAGTATTTT. It translates to CASSLLGLAGLTDTQYF. V gene TRBV7-9 combines with J gene TRBJ2-3; 9 nucleotides line up with TRBD2. Germline CDR1 SEHNR, CDR2 FQNEAQ (reference sequence). The trim removed 2 bases at V and 2 bases at J, leaving 8 bases unmatched. This CDR3 spans 17 amino acids.

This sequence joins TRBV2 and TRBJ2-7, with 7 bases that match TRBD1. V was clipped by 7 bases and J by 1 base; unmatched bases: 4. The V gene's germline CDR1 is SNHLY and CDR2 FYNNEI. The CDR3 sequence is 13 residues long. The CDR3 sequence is CASNNRGSYEQYF. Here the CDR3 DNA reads TGTGCCAGCAACAACAGGGGTTCCTACGAGCAGTACTTC. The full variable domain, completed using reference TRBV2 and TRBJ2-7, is EPEVTQTPSHQVTQMGQEVILRCVPISNHLYFYWYRQILGQKVEFLVSFYNNEISEKSEIFDDQFSVERPDGSNFTLKIRSTKLEDSAMYFCASNNRGSYEQYFGPGTRLTVT.

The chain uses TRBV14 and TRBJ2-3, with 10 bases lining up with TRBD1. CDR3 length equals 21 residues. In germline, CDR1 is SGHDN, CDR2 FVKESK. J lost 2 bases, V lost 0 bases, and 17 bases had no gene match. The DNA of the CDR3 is TGTGCCAGCAGCCAAGAATCCCTTGGGGACAGGGGTTGGACCCTCACAGATACGCAGTATTTT. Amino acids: CASSQESLGDRGWTLTDTQYF.

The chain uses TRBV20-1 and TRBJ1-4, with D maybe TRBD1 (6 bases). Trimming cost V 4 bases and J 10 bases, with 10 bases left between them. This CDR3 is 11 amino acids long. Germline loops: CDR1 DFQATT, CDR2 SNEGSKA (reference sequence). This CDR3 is CSANQGRKLFF. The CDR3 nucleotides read TGCAGTGCTAACCAGGGGAGAAAACTGTTTTTT.

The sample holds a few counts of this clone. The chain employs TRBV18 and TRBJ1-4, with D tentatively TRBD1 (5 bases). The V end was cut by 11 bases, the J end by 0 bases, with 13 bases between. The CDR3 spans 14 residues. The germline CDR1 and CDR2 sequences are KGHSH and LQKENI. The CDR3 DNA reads TGTGCCTCCCAGCAGGGATCAACTAATGAAAAACTGTTTTTT. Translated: CASQQGSTNEKLFF. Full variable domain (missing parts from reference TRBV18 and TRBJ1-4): NAGVMQNPRHLVRRRGQEARLRCSPMKGHSHVYWYRQLPEEGLKFMVYLQKENIIDESGMPKERFSAEFPKEGPSILRIQQVVRGDSAAYFCASQQGSTNEKLFFGSGTQLSVL.

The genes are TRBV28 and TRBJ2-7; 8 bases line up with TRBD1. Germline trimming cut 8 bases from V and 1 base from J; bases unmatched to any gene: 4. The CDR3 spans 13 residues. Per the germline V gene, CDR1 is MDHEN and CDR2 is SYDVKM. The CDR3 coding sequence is TGTGCCAGCGGAGGACAGGGTTCCTACGAGCAGTACTTC. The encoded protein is CASGGQGSYEQYF.

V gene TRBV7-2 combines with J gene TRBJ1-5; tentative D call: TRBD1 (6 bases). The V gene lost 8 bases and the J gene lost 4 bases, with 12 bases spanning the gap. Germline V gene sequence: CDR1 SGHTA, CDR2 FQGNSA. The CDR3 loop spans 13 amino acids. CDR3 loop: CASGYRDNQPQHF. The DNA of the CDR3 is TGTGCCAGCGGGTACAGGGATAATCAGCCCCAGCATTTT. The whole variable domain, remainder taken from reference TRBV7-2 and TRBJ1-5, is GAGVSQSPSNKVTEKGKDVELRCDPISGHTALYWYRQSLGQGLEFLIYFQGNSAPDKSGLPSDRFSAERTGGSVSTLTIQRTQQEDSAVYLCASGYRDNQPQHFGDGTRLSIL.

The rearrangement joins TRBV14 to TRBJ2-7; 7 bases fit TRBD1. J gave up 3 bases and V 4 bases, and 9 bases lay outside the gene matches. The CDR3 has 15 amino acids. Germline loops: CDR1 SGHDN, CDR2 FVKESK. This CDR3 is CASSPRDRYFYEQYF. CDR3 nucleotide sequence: TGTGCCAGCAGCCCCAGGGACAGATATTTCTACGAGCAGTACTTC. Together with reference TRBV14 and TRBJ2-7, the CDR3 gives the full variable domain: EAGVTQFPSHSVIEKGQTVTLRCDPISGHDNLYWYRRVMGKEIKFLLHFVKESKQDESGMPNNRFLAERTGGTYSTLKVQPAELEDSGVYFCASSPRDRYFYEQYFGPGTRLTVT.

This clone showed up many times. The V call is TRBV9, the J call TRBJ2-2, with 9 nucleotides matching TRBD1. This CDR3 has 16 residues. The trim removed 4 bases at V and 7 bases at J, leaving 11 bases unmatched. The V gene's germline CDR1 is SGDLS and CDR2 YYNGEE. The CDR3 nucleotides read TGTGCCAGCAGCCCCCGGACAGGGGTCTCGGGCGGGGAGCTGTTTTTT. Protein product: CASSPRTGVSGGELFF.

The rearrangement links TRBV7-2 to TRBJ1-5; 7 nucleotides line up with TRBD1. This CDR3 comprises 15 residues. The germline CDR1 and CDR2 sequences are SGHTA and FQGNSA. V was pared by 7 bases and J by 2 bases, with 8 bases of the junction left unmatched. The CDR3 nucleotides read TGTGCCAGCACCCAGGGGGGCAGGGGCAATCAGCCCCAGCATTTT. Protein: CASTQGGRGNQPQHF.

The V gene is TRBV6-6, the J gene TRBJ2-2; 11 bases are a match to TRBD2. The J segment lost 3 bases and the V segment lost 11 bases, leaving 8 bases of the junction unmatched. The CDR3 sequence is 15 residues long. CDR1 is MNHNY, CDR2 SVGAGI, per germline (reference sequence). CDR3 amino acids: CASSPGLADTGELFF. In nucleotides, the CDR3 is TGTGCCTCCTCTCCGGGACTAGCGGACACCGGGGAGCTGTTTTTT.

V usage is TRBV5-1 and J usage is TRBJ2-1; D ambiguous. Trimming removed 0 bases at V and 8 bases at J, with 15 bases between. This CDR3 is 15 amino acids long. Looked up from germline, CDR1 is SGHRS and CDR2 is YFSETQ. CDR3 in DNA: TGCGCCAGCAGCTTGGGGGTTCCTAGTCAGTATGAGCAGTTCTTC. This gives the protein CASSLGVPSQYEQFF.

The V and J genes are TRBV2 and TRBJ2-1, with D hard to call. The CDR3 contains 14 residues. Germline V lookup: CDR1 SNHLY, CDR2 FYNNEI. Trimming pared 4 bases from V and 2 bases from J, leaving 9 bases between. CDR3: CASSGSVPYNEQFF. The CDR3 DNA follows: TGTGCCAGCAGTGGGAGTGTCCCCTACAATGAGCAGTTCTTC.